The next 17 T cell receptor beta chains were all read from a single sample in a study of stem cell transplantation in POMP-related autoinflammatory disease. Some clones are missing from TCRdb's copy, which holds only in-frame ones; the method was immunoSEQ multiplex PCR. The sample lists tens of thousands of clones, just over 90% occurring once. The specimen was CD4+ T cells from PBMCs, collected after stem cell transplantation. The receptors stem from a human patient with POMP-related autoinflammation and immune dysregulation (PRAID). Some T cells may originate from the graft donor.

The chain carries TRBV27 and TRBJ2-5; D call uncertain. The length of the CDR3 is 16 residues. Germline V gene lookup returns CDR1 MNHEY and CDR2 SMNVEV (reference sequence). Deletions cut 1 base from V and 2 bases from J, with 14 bases between. The CDR3 DNA reads TGTGCCAGCAGTTTATTTAGTCGACCACAACAAGAGACCCAGTACTTC. This sequence encodes CASSLFSRPQQETQYF.

The CDR3 DNA is TGTGCCAGCAGTTACTCGTATGCGGGAAGCACAGATACGCAGTATTTT. This sequence encodes CASSYSYAGSTDTQYF. The chain employs TRBV6-5 and TRBJ2-3; D possibly corresponds to TRBD2 (6 bases). Germline V gene data show CDR1 as MNHEY and CDR2 as SVGAGI. This CDR3 region has 16 residues. Trimming cost V 0 bases and J 0 bases, with 10 bases left between them.

V and J are TRBV2 and TRBJ2-3; D perhaps matches TRBD1 (6 bases). CDR3 length: 15 amino acids. The V end was cut by 6 bases, the J end by 8 bases, with 21 bases between. Germline values: CDR1 SNHLY, CDR2 FYNNEI. The CDR3 region is CASSPRAGTLGTQYF. The CDR3 DNA sequence: TGTGCCAGCAGCCCCCGGGCAGGGACATTGGGTACGCAGTATTTT.

The V gene is TRBV2, the J gene TRBJ1-6; D remains ambiguous. Germline values: CDR1 SNHLY, CDR2 FYNNEI. V gave up 8 bases and J gave up 6 bases, with 11 bases separating them. The CDR3 runs 13 residues. Written as DNA, the CDR3 is TGTGCCAGCCTCCGGGAGATTAATTCACCCCTCCACTTT. Amino acid sequence: CASLREINSPLHF.

The chain employs TRBV29-1 and TRBJ1-1; D remains ambiguous. The CDR3 length is 14 residues. Deletions cut 4 bases from V and 0 bases from J, with 12 bases between. Looked up from germline, CDR1 is SQVTM and CDR2 is ANQGSEA. The CDR3 region has the DNA TGCAGCGTTGCCAGGAGAGACATGAACACTGAAGCTTTCTTT. Amino acid sequence: CSVARRDMNTEAFF.

J is TRBJ1-1 and V is TRBV6-2 or TRBV6-3; no reliable D call. In germline, CDR1 is MNHEY, CDR2 SVGEGT. This CDR3 has 13 amino acids. V lost 4 bases, J lost 0 bases, and 6 bases lay in between. CDR3 in amino acids: CASSWQVNTEAFF. DNA for the CDR3: TGTGCCAGCAGTTGGCAGGTGAACACTGAAGCTTTCTTT.

This clone was counted only a few times. V usage is TRBV18 and J usage is TRBJ1-5; D gene uncertain. Germline V gene lookup returns CDR1 KGHSH and CDR2 LQKENI. This CDR3 comprises 13 residues. The germline V and J ends were trimmed by 3 bases and 7 bases, with 10 bases remaining between them. The CDR3 DNA reads as TGTGCCAGCTCACCTAGCCGGGGACAGCCCCAGCATTTT. Its translation: CASSPSRGQPQHF.

This chain joins TRBV27 and TRBJ2-5; D is uncertain. The V gene's germline CDR1 is MNHEY and CDR2 SMNVEV (reference sequence). The length of the CDR3 is 13 residues. V dropped 0 bases and J dropped 6 bases, with 8 bases sitting between them. CDR3 nucleotide sequence: TGTGCCAGCAGTTTATCGGGGTTGAAGACCCAGTACTTC. Translating gives CASSLSGLKTQYF.

This rearrangement joins TRBV7-2 to TRBJ1-1, with a weak D call TRBD1 (5 bases). This CDR3 region has 14 residues. Trimming took 3 bases from V and 1 from J, leaving 9 bases between them. Germline assignment: CDR1 SGHTA and CDR2 FQGNSA. For the CDR3, the DNA is TGTGCCAGCAGCTTTTCGACAGCGAACACTGAAGCTTTCTTT. Its translation is CASSFSTANTEAFF.

The gene calls are TRBV19 and TRBJ2-5; D ambiguous. Germline CDR1 is LNHDA and CDR2 is SQIVND (reference sequence). The CDR3 runs 9 residues. V was shortened by 11 bases and J by 7 bases, with 8 bases between the two germline ends. CDR3: CAPSGTQYF. For the CDR3, the DNA is TGTGCCCCCTCGGGGACCCAGTACTTC.

The chain joins TRBV4-1 to TRBJ1-5, with a weak D call TRBD1 (6 bases). Germline loops: CDR1 MGHRA, CDR2 YSYEKL. This CDR3 has 16 amino acids. Trimming cost V 1 base and J 7 bases, with 17 bases left between them. The chain's CDR3 is CASSQGGRDVRQPQHF. The CDR3 DNA follows: TGCGCCAGCAGCCAAGGGGGGCGGGACGTCAGGCAGCCCCAGCATTTT.

V gene TRBV18 combines with J gene TRBJ2-3; D is perhaps TRBD1 (5 bases). The CDR3 extends over 15 amino acids. Germline CDR1 is KGHSH and CDR2 is LQKENI. V lost 4 bases and J lost 0, with 11 bases in between. This CDR3 is CASSRQTASTDTQYF. The CDR3 region has the DNA TGTGCCAGCTCACGCCAGACAGCCAGCACAGATACGCAGTATTTT.

This clone was counted between two and nine times. The CDR3, as DNA: TGTGCCATCAGTGAGTCGACGGGGCCTGCCAGCTCACCCCTCCACTTT. This encodes CAISESTGPASSPLHF. V is TRBV10-3 and J is TRBJ1-6, with a possible D match to TRBD1 (5 bases). Germline V lookup: CDR1 ENHRY, CDR2 SYGVKD. V shed 0 bases and J shed 10 bases, with 16 bases lying between them. The CDR3 has 16 amino acids.

This clone was seen once. In DNA, the CDR3 is TGTGCCAGCGCCTCGGGGCGCGGCTATAATTCACCCCTCCACTTT. Translating it yields CASASGRGYNSPLHF. The chain employs TRBV18 and TRBJ1-6, with a weak D call TRBD1 (5 bases). Germline V gene data show CDR1 as KGHSH and CDR2 as LQKENI. V gave up 8 bases and J gave up 3 bases, with 14 bases separating them. CDR3 length: 15 residues. The whole variable domain, filled in from reference TRBV18 and TRBJ1-6, reads NAGVMQNPRHLVRRRGQEARLRCSPMKGHSHVYWYRQLPEEGLKFMVYLQKENIIDESGMPKERFSAEFPKEGPSILRIQQVVRGDSAAYFCASASGRGYNSPLHFGNGTRLTVT.

The chain recombines TRBV3-1 (or the pseudogene TRBV3-2) with TRBJ2-4; D is perhaps TRBD1 or TRBD2 (5 bases each). CDR3 length: 14 amino acids. The V end was cut by 3 bases, the J end by 2 bases, with 8 bases between. Germline CDR1 reads LGHDT; CDR2 reads YNNKEL (reference sequence). DNA for the CDR3: TGTGCCAGCAGCCAGAGGGGAACCAAAAACATTCAGTACTTC. Amino acid sequence: CASSQRGTKNIQYF.

The chain has TRBV7-9 and TRBJ2-1; 13 nucleotides agree with TRBD2. Per germline, CDR1 SEHNR and CDR2 FQNEAQ (reference sequence). Trimming at V came to 5 bases and at J to 5 bases, leaving 3 bases not matched to a gene. CDR3 length: 15 amino acids. This CDR3 is CASSPGLAGNNEQFF. The CDR3 DNA reads TGTGCCAGCAGCCCGGGACTAGCGGGAAACAATGAGCAGTTCTTC.

The chain has TRBV29-1 and TRBJ2-5; TRBD1 agrees at 11 bases. The CDR3 contains 13 residues. From germline, CDR1 is SQVTM and CDR2 ANQGSEA. The CDR3 nucleotides read TGCACGGCAATACAAGGGACAGGGGGATACCAGTACTTC. This encodes CTAIQGTGGYQYF. The full variable domain, its missing parts supplied by reference TRBV29-1 and TRBJ2-5, is SAVISQKPSRDICQRGTSLTIQCQVDSQVTMMFWYRQQPGQSLTLIATANQGSEATYESGFVIDKFPISRPNLTFSTLTVSNMSPEDSSIYLCTAIQGTGGYQYFGPGTRLLVL.